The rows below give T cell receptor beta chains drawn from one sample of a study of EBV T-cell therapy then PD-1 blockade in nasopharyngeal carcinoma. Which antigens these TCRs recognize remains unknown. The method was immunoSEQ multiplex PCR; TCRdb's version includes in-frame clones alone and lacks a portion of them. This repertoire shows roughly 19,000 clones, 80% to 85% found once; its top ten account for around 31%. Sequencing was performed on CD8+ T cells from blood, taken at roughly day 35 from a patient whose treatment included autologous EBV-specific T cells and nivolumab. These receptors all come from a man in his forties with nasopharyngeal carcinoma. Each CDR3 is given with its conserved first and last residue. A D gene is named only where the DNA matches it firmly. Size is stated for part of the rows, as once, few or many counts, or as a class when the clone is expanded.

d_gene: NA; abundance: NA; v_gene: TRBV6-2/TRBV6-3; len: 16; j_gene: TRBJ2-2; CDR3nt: TGTGCCAGCAGTCACCCGGGACCTTCGAACACCGGGGAGCTGTTTTTT; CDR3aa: CASSHPGPSNTGELFF
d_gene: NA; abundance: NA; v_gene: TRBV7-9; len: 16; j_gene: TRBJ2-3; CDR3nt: TGTGCCAGCAGCTTAATAGGGGTGGGCAACACAGATACGCAGTATTTT; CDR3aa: CASSLIGVGNTDTQYF
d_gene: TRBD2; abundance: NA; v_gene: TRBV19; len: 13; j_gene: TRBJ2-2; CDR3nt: TGTGCCATACCCCAGCGGGGCACCGGGGAGCTGTTTTTT; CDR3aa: CAIPQRGTGELFF
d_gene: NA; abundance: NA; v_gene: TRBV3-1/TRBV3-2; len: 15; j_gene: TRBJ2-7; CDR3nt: TGTGCCAGCAGCCAAGTGACAGGTCTTGGCCACGAGCAGTACTTC; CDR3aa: CASSQVTGLGHEQYF
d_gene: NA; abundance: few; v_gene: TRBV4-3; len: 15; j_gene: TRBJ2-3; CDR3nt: TGCGCCAGCAGCCAGGGCAGCACTAGCACAGATACGCAGTATTTT; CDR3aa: CASSQGSTSTDTQYF
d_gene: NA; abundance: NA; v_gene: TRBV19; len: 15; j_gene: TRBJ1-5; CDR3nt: TGTGCCAGTAGTATCTGGGGATATAGCAATCAGCCCCAGCATTTT; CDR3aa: CASSIWGYSNQPQHF
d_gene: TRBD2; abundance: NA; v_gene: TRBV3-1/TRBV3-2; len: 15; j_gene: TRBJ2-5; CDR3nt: TGTGCCAGCCGCCTTCAGCGGGGGATGGAGGAGACCCAGTACTTC; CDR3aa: CASRLQRGMEETQYF
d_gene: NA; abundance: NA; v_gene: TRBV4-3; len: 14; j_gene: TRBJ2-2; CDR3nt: TGCGCCAGCAGCCAAGGCAGGGAGACCGGGGAGCTGTTTTTT; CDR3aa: CASSQGRETGELFF
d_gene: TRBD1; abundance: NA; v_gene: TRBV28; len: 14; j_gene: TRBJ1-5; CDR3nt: TGTGCCAGCAGTTTAGGAGGGGGCGATCAGCCCCAGCATTTT; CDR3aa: CASSLGGGDQPQHF
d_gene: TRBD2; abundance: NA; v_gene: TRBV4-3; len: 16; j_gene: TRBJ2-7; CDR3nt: TGCGCCAGCAGCCAAGTTCCTAGCGGGTTGTCCTACGAGCAGTACTTC; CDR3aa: CASSQVPSGLSYEQYF
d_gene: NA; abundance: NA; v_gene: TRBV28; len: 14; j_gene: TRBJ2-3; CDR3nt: TGTGCCAGCAGTTTACCCCTGTTGAGAGATACGCAGTATTTT; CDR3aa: CASSLPLLRDTQYF
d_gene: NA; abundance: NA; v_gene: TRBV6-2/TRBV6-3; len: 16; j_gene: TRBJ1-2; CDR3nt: TGTGCCAGCAGTTACCACCCGGACAGAACTGCCCATGGCTACACCTTC; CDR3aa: CASSYHPDRTAHGYTF
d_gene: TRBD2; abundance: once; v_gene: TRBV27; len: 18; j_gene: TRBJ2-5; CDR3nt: TGTGCCAGCAGTTTATCGGGGGTAAGGCGGGGGGCGAAAGAGACCCAGTACTTC; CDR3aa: CASSLSGVRRGAKETQYF
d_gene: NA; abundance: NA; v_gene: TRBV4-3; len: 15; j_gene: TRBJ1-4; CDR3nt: TGCGCCAGCAGCCAAGATCTAAGTTCTAATGAAAAACTGTTTTTT; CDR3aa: CASSQDLSSNEKLFF
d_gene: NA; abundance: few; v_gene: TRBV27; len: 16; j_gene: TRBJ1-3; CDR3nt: TGTGCCAGCAGTTTACTAGCTCCTGAAACTGGAAACACCATATATTTT; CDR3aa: CASSLLAPETGNTIYF
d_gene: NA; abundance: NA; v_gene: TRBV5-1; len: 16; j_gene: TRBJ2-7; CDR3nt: TGCGCCAGCAGCTTGGCGGGGTATGGGGTCCCCTACGAGCAGTACTTC; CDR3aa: CASSLAGYGVPYEQYF
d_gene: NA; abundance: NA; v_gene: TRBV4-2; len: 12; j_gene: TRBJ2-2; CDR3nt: TGTGCCAGCAGCGTAGATGGGGTGGAGCTGTTTTTT; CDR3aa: CASSVDGVELFF
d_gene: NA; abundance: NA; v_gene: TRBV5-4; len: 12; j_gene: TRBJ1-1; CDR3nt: TGTGCCAGCAGCTTGGCGCAGAGAGAAGCTTTCTTT; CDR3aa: CASSLAQREAFF
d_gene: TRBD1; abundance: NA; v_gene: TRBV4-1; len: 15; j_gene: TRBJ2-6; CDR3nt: TGCGCCAGCAGTCCCAGGGGGTCTGGGGCCAACGTCCTGACTTTC; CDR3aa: CASSPRGSGANVLTF
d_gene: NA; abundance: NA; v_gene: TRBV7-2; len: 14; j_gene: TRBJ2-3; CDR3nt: TGTGCCATTGCTCGGGGACAAAGTATGGATACGCAGTATTTT; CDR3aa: CAIARGQSMDTQYF
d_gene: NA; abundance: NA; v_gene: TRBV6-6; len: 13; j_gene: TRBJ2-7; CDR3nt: TGTGCCAGCAGTTACGGGGTCTCCTACGAGCAGTACTTC; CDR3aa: CASSYGVSYEQYF
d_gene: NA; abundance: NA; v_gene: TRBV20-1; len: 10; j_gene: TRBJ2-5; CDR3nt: TGCAGTGCTATGCAAGAGACCCAGTACTTC; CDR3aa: CSAMQETQYF
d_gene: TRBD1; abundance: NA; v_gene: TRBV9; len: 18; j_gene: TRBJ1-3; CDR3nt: TGTGCCAGCAGTGGCGCCGGGACAGGGGATGGTGCTGGAAACACCATATATTTT; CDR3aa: CASSGAGTGDGAGNTIYF
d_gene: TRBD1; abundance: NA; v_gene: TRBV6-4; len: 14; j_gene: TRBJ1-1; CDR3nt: TGTGCCAGCAGCGAGGGACAGTCGAACACTGAAGCTTTCTTT; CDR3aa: CASSEGQSNTEAFF
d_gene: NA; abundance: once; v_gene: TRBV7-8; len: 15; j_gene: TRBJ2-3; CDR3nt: TGTGCCAGCAGCTCTTCAGGGTACGGGACAGATACGCAGTATTTT; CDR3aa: CASSSSGYGTDTQYF
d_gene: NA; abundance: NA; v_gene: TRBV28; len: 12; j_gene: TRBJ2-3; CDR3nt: TGTGCCAGCAGTTTGACGGCAGATACGCAGTATTTT; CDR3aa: CASSLTADTQYF
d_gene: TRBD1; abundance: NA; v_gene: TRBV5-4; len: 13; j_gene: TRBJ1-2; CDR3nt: TGTGCCAGCAGAACAGACAGGGAATATGGCTACACCTTC; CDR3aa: CASRTDREYGYTF
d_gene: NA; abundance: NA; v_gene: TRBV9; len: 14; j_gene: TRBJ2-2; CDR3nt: TGTGCCAGCAGCGTAGTAGGGGGGACCGGGGAGCTGTTTTTT; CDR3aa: CASSVVGGTGELFF
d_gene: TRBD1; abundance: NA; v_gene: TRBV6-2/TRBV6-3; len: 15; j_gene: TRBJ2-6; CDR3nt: TGTGCCAGCAGTTGGGACAGCTCTGGGGCCAACGTCCTGACTTTC; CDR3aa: CASSWDSSGANVLTF
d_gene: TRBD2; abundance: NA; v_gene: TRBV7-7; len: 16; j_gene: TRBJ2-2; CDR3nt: TGTGCCAGCAGCTTAACAGCGGGGGGCCGGGGAAGTTTGCTGTTTTTT; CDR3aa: CASSLTAGGRGSLLFF
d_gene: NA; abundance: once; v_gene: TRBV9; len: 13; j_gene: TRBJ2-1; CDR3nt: TGTGCCAGCAGCGCCCTTCGCAGGGATGAGCAGTTCTTC; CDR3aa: CASSALRRDEQFF
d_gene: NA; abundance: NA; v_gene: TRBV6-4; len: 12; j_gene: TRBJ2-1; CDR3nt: TGTGCCAGCAGCGCCTCCACGGGTGAGCAGTTCTTC; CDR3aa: CASSASTGEQFF
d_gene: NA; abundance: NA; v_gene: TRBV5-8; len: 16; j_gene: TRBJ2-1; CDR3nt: TGTGCCAGCAGCACCTTTTGGACTCTGCCCCACAATGAGCAGTTCTTC; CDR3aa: CASSTFWTLPHNEQFF
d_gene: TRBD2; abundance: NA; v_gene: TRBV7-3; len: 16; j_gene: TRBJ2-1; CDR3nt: TGTGCCAGCAGCTTAAGGAGGCGGGGGGCCAACAATGAGCAGTTCTTC; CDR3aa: CASSLRRRGANNEQFF
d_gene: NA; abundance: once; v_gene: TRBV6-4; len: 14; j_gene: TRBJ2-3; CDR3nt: TGTGCCAGCAGTGTCGATGGCAGCACAGATACGCAGTATTTT; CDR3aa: CASSVDGSTDTQYF
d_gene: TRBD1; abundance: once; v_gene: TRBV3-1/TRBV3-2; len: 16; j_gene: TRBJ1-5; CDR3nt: TGTGCCAGCAGCCGACCGGGACAGGGCCGCAATCAGCCCCAGCATTTT; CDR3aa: CASSRPGQGRNQPQHF
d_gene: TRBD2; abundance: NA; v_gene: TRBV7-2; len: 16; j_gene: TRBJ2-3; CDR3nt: TGTGCCAGCAGCTTACGCCTAGCGGGCCTACCAGATACGCAGTATTTT; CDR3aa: CASSLRLAGLPDTQYF
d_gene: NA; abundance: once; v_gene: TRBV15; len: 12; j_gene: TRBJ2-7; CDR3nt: TGTGCCACCAGCAGAGAGTACTACGAGCAGTACTTC; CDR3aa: CATSREYYEQYF
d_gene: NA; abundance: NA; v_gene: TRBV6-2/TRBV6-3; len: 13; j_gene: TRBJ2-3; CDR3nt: TGTGCCAGCAGTTGGGGCAGCGCAGATACGCAGTATTTT; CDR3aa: CASSWGSADTQYF